This T cell receptor beta chain came from a study of blood T cell repertoires in COVID-19. Study at large: The analysed material was cDNA or gDNA that came from T cells, B-cell-depleted T cells, or PBMCs.

Per germline, CDR1 DFQATT and CDR2 SNEGSKA (reference sequence). The CDR3 spans 13 residues. The trim removed 3 bases at V and 3 bases at J, leaving 4 bases unmatched. Sequencing used immunoSEQ multiplex PCR; TCRdb keeps in-frame clones, though not all of them. The table includes around 140,000 clones, about 85% detected once. This chain joins TRBV20-1 and TRBJ2-5; 7 positions agree with TRBD2. Sequencing input: PBMCs or T cells enriched from blood (not recorded which). This TCR derives from a woman in her thirties or forties who had been exposed to COVID-19. CDR3 sequence: CSASWGGEETQYF. In DNA form, the CDR3 reads TGCAGTGCTAGTTGGGGGGGTGAAGAGACCCAGTACTTC.